One T cell receptor beta chain is described in this entry. The target antigen is unknown. Only in-frame clones appear in the TCRdb table, and some are missing; sequencing was by immunoSEQ multiplex PCR. Of about 170,000 clones listed, about 88% are singletons. The data derive from a study of T cell responses to AZD1222 COVID-19 vaccine. Study-level points and caveats: Repertoires were obtained solely post-peak T cell response. Spike-specific TCR breadth and depth both grew after two AZD1222 doses. Clonal diversity was possibly underestimated, and white British individuals and females predominated among donors. Baseline serology detected seropositivity in only a handful of AZD1222 recipients.

Trimming removed 0 bases at V and 5 bases at J, with 14 bases between. Germline V gene data show CDR1 as SGHRS and CDR2 as YFSETQ. The CDR3 spans 16 residues. This sample comprised peripheral blood, obtained on day 0 of AZD1222 vaccination. The chain is built from TRBV5-1 and TRBJ1-4; a weak D match, TRBD1 (6 bases). The sequence came from an adult in good health. CDR3 DNA sequence: TGCGCCAGCAGCTTGGGGACAGTACCATGGAATGAAAAACTGTTTTTT. Encoded protein: CASSLGTVPWNEKLFF.